The clone carrying this T cell receptor (beta chain) was observed many times. Its antigen remains unidentified. The data originate from a study of neurological immune-mediated disorders. Overall study findings and caveats: The phylogenetic placement of 18 of 34 multiple sclerosis patients' repertoires in one related-CDR3 cluster constitutes a possible signature. No expanded-clone CDR3 amino acid sequence recurred across subjects, suggesting private TCR-beta repertoires.

CDR3 length equals 17 residues. Trimming took 2 bases from V and 3 from J; bases not matched to a gene: 7. Per the germline V gene, CDR1 is SQVTM and CDR2 is ANQGSEA. Described time point: longitudinal time-point 2. Using its own MiXCR run on the 5' RACE reads, TCRdb lists one record per CDR3 protein. Here the sample spans tens of thousands of distinct CDR3 sequences, 5% to 6% being singletons. The specimen sequenced was PBMCs. The TCR was taken from an older woman with multiple sclerosis. The chain links TRBV29-1 to TRBJ2-1; 13 bases agree with TRBD2. The CDR3 DNA sequence: TGCAGCGTTGAAAGCAGGACTAGCGGGGGATACTACAATGAGCAGTTCTTC. This translates into CSVESRTSGGYYNEQFF.